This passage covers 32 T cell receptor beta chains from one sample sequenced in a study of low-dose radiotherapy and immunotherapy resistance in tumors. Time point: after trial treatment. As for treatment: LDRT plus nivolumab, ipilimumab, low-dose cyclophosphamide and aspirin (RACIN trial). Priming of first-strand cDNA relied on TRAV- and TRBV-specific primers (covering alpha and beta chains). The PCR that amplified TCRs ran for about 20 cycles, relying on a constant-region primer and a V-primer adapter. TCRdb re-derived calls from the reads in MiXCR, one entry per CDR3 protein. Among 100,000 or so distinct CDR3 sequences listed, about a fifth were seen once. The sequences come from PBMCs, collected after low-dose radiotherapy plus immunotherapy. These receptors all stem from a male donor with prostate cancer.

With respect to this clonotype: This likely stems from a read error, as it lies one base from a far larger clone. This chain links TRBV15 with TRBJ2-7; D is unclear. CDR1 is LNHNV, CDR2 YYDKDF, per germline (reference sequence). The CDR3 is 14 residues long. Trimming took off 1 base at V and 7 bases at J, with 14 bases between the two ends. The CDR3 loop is CATSRGVRTDEQYF. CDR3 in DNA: TGTGCCACCAGCAGAGGAGTGAGGACCGATGAGCAGTACTTC.

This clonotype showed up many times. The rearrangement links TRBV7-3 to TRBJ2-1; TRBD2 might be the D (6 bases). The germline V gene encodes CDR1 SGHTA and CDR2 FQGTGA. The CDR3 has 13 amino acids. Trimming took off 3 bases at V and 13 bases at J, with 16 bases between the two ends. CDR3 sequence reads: CASSFIRTGEQFF. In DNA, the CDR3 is TGTGCCAGCAGCTTCATCCGGACGGGAGAACAGTTCTTC.

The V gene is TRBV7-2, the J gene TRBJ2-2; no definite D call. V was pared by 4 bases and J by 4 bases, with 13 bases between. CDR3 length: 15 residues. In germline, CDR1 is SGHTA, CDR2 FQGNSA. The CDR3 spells CASSSRVAGTGELFF. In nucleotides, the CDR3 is TGTGCCAGCAGCTCCCGGGTAGCAGGCACCGGGGAGCTGTTTTTT.

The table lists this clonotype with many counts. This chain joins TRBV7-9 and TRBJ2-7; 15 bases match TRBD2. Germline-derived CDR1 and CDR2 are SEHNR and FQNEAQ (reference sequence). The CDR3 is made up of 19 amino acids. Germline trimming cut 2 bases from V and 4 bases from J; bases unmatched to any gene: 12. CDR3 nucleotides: TGTGCCAGCAGCTTAACCGGGACTAGCGGGGGGCTACGGAGTTACGAGCAGTACTTC. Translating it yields CASSLTGTSGGLRSYEQYF.

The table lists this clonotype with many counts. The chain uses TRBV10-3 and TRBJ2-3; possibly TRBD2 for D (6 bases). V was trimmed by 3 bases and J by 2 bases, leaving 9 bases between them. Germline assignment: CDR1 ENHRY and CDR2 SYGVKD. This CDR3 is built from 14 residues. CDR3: CAISDGTATDTQYF. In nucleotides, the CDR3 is TGTGCCATCAGTGACGGGACTGCCACAGATACGCAGTATTTT.

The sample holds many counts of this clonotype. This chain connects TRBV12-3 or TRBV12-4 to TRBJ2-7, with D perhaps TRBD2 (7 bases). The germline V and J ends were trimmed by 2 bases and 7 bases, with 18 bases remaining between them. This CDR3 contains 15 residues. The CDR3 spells CASSLRGGPSGEQYF. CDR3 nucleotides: TGTGCCAGCAGTTTACGCGGGGGCCCCTCTGGGGAGCAGTACTTC.

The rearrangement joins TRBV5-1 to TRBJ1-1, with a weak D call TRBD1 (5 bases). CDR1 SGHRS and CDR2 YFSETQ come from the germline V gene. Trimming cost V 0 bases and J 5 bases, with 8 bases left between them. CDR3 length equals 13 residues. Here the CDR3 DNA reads TGCGCCAGCAGCTTGGCATGGGGGACTGAAGCTTTCTTT. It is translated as CASSLAWGTEAFF.

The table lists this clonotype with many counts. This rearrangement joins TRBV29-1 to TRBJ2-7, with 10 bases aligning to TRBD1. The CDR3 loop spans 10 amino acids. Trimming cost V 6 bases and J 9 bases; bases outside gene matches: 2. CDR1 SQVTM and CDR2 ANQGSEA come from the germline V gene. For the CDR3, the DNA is TGCAGCGTAGGGGACAGGGGGCAGTACTTC. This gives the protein CSVGDRGQYF.

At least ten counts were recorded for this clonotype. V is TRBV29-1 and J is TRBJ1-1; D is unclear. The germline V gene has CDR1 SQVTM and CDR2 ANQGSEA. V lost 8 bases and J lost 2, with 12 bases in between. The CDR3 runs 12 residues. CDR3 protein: CSTLAHNTEAFF. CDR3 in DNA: TGCAGCACATTAGCGCATAACACTGAAGCTTTCTTT.

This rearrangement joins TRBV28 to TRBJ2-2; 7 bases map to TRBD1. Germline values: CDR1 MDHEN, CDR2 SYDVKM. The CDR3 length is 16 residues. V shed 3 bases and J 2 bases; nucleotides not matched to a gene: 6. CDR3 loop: CASSFPRQGNTGELFF. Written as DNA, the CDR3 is TGTGCCAGCAGTTTCCCCCGACAGGGCAACACCGGGGAGCTGTTTTTT.

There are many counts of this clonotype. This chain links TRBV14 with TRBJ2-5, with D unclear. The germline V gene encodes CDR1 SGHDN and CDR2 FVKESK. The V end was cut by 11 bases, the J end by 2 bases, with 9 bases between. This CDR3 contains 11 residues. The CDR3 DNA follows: TGTGCCGGTCAAAAACAAGAGACCCAGTACTTC. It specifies CAGQKQETQYF.

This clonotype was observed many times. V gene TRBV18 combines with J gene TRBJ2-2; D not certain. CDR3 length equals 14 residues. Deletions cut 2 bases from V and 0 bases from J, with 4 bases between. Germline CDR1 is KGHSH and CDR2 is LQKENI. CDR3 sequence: CASSPLSNTGELFF. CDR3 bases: TGTGCCAGCTCACCATTATCGAACACCGGGGAGCTGTTTTTT.

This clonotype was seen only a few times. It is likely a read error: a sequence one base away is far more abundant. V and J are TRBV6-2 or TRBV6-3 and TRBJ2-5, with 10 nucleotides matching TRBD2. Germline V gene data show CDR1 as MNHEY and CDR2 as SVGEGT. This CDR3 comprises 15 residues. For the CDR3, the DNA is TGTGCCAGCAGTTCGGGACTAGCGTCCAGAGAGACCCAGTGCTTC. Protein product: CASSSGLASRETQCF.

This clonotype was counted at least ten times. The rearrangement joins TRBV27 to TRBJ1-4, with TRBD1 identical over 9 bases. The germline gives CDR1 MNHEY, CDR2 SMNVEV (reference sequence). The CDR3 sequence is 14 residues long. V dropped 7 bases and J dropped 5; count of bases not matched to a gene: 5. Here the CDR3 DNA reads TGTGCCAGCAAGCAACAGGGGGCGAATGAAAAACTGTTTTTT. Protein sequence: CASKQQGANEKLFF. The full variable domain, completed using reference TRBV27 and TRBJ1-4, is EAQVTQNPRYLITVTGKKLTVTCSQNMNHEYMSWYRQDPGLGLRQIYYSMNVEVTDKGDVPEGYKVSRKEKRNFPLILESPSPNQTSLYFCASKQQGANEKLFFGSGTQLSVL.

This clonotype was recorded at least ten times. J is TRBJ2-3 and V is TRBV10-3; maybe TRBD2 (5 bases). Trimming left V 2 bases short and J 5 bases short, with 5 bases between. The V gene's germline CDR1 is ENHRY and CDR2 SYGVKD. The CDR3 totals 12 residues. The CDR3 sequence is CAISETRDTQYF. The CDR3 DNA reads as TGTGCCATCAGTGAGACTAGAGATACGCAGTATTTT.

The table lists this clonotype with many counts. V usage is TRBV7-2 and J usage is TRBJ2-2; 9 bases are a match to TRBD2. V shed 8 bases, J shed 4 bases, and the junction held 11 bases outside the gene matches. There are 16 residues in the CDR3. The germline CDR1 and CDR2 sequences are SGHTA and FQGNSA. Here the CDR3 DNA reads TGTGCCAGCCCAGGGGCTAGCGGGGTTCTCACCGGGGAGCTGTTTTTT. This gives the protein CASPGASGVLTGELFF.

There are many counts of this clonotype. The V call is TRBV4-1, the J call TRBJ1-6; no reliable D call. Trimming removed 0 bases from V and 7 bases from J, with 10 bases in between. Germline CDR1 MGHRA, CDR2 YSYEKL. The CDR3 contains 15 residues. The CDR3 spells CASSQDWYANSPLHF. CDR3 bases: TGCGCCAGCAGCCAAGATTGGTACGCCAATTCACCCCTCCACTTT.

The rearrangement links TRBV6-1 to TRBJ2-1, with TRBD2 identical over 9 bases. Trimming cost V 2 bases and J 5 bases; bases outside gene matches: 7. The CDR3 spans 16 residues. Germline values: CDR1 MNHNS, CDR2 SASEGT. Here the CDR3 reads CASSERAGGQDNEQFF. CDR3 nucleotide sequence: TGTGCCAGCAGTGAACGGGCGGGAGGGCAGGACAATGAGCAGTTCTTC.

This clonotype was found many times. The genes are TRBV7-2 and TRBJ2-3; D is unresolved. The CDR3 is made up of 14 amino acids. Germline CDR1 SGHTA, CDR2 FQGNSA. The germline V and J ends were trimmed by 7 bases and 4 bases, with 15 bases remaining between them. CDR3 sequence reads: CASTPDPQADTQYF. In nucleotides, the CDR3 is TGTGCCAGCACCCCGGACCCCCAAGCAGATACGCAGTATTTT.

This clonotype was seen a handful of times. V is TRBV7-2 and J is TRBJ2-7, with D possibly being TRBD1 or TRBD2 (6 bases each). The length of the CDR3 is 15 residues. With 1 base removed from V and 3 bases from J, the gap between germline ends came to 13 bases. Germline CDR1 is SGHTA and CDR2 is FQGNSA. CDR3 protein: CASSLEGGLGYEQYF. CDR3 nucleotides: TGTGCCAGCAGCTTAGAGGGGGGCTTGGGCTACGAGCAGTACTTC.

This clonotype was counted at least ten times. In DNA form, the CDR3 reads TGTGCCAGCTCACCGGGGCAGTCAGGGAATGGCTACACCTTC. Protein: CASSPGQSGNGYTF. V is TRBV18 and J is TRBJ1-2, with D possibly matching TRBD1 (5 bases). Looked up from germline, CDR1 is KGHSH and CDR2 is LQKENI. The CDR3 covers 14 residues. V dropped 3 bases and J dropped 6 bases, with 14 bases sitting between them. The full variable domain, with the rest looked up from reference TRBV18 and TRBJ1-2, is NAGVMQNPRHLVRRRGQEARLRCSPMKGHSHVYWYRQLPEEGLKFMVYLQKENIIDESGMPKERFSAEFPKEGPSILRIQQVVRGDSAAYFCASSPGQSGNGYTFGSGTRLTVV.

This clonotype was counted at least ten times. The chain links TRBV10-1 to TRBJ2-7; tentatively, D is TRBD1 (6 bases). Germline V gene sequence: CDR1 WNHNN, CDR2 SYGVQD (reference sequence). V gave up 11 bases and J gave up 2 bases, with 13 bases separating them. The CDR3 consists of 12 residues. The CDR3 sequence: CAPRDTPYEQYF. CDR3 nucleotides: TGCGCCCCTCGGGACACCCCCTACGAGCAGTACTTC.

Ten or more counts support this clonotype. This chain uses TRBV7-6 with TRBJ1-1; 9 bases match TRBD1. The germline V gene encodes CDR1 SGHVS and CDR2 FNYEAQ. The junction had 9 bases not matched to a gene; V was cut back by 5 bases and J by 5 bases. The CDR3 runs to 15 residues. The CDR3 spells CASSRTTGGRTEAFF. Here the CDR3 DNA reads TGTGCCAGCAGCCGCACCACAGGGGGCAGGACTGAAGCTTTCTTT.

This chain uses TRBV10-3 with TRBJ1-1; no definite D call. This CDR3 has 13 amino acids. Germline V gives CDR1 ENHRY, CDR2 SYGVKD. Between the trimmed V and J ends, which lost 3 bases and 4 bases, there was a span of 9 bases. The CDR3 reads CAISDYGVTEAFF. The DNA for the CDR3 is TGTGCCATCAGTGATTACGGGGTCACTGAAGCTTTCTTT.

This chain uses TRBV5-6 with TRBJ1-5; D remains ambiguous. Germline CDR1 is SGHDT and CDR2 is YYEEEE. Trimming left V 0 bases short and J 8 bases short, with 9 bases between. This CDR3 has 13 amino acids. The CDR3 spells CASSLGGREPQHF. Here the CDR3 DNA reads TGTGCCAGCAGCTTGGGAGGGAGAGAGCCCCAGCATTTT.

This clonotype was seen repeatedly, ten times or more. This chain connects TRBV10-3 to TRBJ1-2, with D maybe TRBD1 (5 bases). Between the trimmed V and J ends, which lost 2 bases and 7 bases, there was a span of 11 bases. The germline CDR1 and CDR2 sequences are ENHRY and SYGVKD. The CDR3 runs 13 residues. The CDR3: CAISEDLGTGYTF. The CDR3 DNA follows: TGTGCCATCAGTGAGGACCTGGGGACTGGCTACACCTTC.

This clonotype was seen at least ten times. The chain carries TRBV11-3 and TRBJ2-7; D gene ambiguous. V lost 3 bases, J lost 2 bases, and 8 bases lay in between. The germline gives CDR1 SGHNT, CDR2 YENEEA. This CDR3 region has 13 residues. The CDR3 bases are TGTGCCAGCAGCTTGTCGGAGACCTACGAGCAGTACTTC. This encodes CASSLSETYEQYF.

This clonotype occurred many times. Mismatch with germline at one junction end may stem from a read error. CDR3 amino acids: CASSEGSRQGDF. The CDR3 DNA is TGTGCCAGCAGTGAAGGGTCGCGACAGGGGGACTTC. The chain couples TRBV6-1 to TRBJ2-7; the match to TRBD1 covers 9 bases. Germline CDR1 reads MNHNS; CDR2 reads SASEGT. The CDR3 is made up of 12 amino acids.

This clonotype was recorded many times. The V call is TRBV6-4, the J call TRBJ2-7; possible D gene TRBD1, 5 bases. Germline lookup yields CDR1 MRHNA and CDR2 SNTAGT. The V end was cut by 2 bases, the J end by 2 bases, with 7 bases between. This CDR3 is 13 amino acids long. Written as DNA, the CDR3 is TGTGCCAGCAGTGACGACAGAGCCTACGAGCAGTACTTC. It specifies CASSDDRAYEQYF.

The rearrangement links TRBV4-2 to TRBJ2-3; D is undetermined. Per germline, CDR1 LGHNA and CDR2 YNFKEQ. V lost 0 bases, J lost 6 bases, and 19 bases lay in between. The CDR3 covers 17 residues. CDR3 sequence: CASSQDLGLRSRDTQYF. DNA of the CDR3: TGTGCCAGCAGCCAAGATTTAGGGCTTAGGTCCCGGGATACGCAGTATTTT.

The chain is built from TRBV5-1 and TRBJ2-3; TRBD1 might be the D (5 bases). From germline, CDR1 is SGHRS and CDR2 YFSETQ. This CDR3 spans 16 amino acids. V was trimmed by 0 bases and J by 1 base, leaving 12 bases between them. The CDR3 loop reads CASSLEVLGGTDTQYF. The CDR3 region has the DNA TGCGCCAGCAGCTTGGAAGTATTAGGGGGCACAGATACGCAGTATTTT.

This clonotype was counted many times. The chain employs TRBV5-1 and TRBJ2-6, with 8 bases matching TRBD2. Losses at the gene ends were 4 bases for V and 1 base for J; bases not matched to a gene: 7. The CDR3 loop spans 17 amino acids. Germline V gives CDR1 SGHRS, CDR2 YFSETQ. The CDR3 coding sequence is TGCGCCAGCAGCCCGGAAGCGGGGGCGTCTGGGGCCAACGTCCTGACTTTC. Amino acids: CASSPEAGASGANVLTF. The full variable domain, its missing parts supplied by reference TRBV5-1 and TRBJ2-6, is KAGVTQTPRYLIKTRGQQVTLSCSPISGHRSVSWYQQTPGQGLQFLFEYFSETQRNKGNFPGRFSGRQFSNSRSEMNVSTLELGDSALYLCASSPEAGASGANVLTFGAGSRLTVL.